This T cell receptor beta chain was found in a study of cytomegalovirus exposure and HLA in healthy donors. Findings and caveats of the study: Cytomegalovirus-associated TCR beta chains were listed, numbering 150 to 200. In terms of immune exposure information, only CMV serostatus was available. The study found most TCR sequences rare, yet found some public TCRs in many donors.

Nominally healthy donors provided the samples, though records likely missed some immune exposures. As for this clone: Antigen: not known.

The primer mix had 60 Vbeta and 13 Jbeta primers. Measured with immunoSEQ multiplex PCR; TCRdb has only the in-frame clones, and not every one. Seen in this sample are about 210,000 clones; the ten most common clones hold around 0.95%. V was clipped by 4 bases and J by 8 bases, with 15 bases between them. CDR1 SGHRS and CDR2 YFSETQ come from the germline V gene. The length of the CDR3 is 14 residues. The gene calls are TRBV5-1 and TRBJ1-4, with D hard to call. Sequencing was carried out using PBMCs. This TCR was sampled from a woman aged 25 to 45 in good health and CMV-seropositive. CDR3: CASSLRVPREKLFF. In nucleotides, the CDR3 is TGCGCCAGCAGCCTACGGGTCCCGCGCGAAAAACTGTTTTTT.